The 26 T cell receptor beta chains in this list originate from one sample, sequenced in a study of long-term antiretroviral therapy in people with HIV (dated 2022 in TCRdb). The immunoSEQ hsTCRB v3.0 assay was used at survey level resolution to sequence the TRB variable region. TCRdb mirrors the immuneACCESS table, restricted to in-frame sequences. Some clones are absent from its copies; in checked studies, under half trace to an unresolved V gene, and the reason for the others is unknown. This sample has around 22,000 clones in its table, and approximately 80% of those were observed once. The ten largest account for around 16% of the sample. The sequencing here drew on unsorted PBMCs, taken around 4.3 years after starting antiretroviral therapy. These receptors were collected from a man younger than 40 with HIV.

The chain carries TRBV9 and TRBJ1-1; unclear D gene. The V end lost 0 bases, the J end lost 7 bases, and 10 bases lay between the germline ends. The CDR3 contains 13 residues. CDR1 is SGDLS, CDR2 YYNGEE, per germline. The CDR3 here is CASSVGTKNEAFF. The CDR3 DNA reads as TGTGCCAGCAGCGTAGGAACAAAGAATGAAGCTTTCTTT.

The V gene is TRBV10-3, the J gene TRBJ2-7, with TRBD2 as a possible D gene (5 bases). This CDR3 spans 11 amino acids. Germline CDR1 ENHRY, CDR2 SYGVKD. Trimming removed 8 bases from V and 3 bases from J, with 8 bases in between. In DNA, the CDR3 is TGTGCCATCGGAACTAGCTACGAGCAGTACTTC. Protein product: CAIGTSYEQYF.

The chain uses TRBV29-1 and TRBJ1-2; D call uncertain. V gave up 2 bases and J gave up 4 bases, with 17 bases separating them. Germline CDR1 and CDR2: SQVTM and ANQGSEA. This CDR3 spans 15 amino acids. The CDR3 coding sequence is TGCAGCGTTGAATCCTTCGACACCGACGCCTATGGCTACACCTTC. It codes for CSVESFDTDAYGYTF.

The V and J genes are TRBV7-2 and TRBJ2-1; no firm D call. Looked up from germline, CDR1 is SGHTA and CDR2 is FQGNSA. The CDR3 has 14 amino acids. V dropped 3 bases and J dropped 4 bases, with 10 bases sitting between them. The CDR3 DNA sequence: TGTGCCAGCAGCTTCGTGGCAGCTTACAATGAGCAGTTCTTC. As protein: CASSFVAAYNEQFF.

This clone occurred a few times. The chain employs TRBV5-4 and TRBJ1-2; no clear D. Germline loops: CDR1 SGHNT, CDR2 YYREEE (reference sequence). This CDR3 is 16 amino acids long. V lost 3 bases and J lost 1, with 16 bases in between. This CDR3 reads CASSSIPDKDNYGYTF. The CDR3 DNA reads TGTGCCAGCAGCTCCATCCCTGACAAGGATAACTATGGCTACACCTTC. The whole variable domain, remainder taken from reference TRBV5-4 and TRBJ1-2, is ETGVTQSPTHLIKTRGQQVTLRCSSQSGHNTVSWYQQALGQGPQFIFQYYREEENGRGNFPPRFSGLQFPNYSSELNVNALELDDSALYLCASSSIPDKDNYGYTFGSGTRLTVV.

This clone appeared a single time. The chain combines TRBV5-6 with TRBJ2-7; the D gene could be TRBD1 or TRBD2 (5 bases each). CDR1 and CDR2 from the germline V gene are SGHDT and YYEEEE. V was trimmed by 3 bases and J by 3 bases, leaving 19 bases between them. The CDR3 consists of 16 residues. This CDR3 is CASSWGLQGGGYEQYF. Here the CDR3 DNA reads TGTGCCAGCAGCTGGGGCCTCCAGGGTGGAGGCTACGAGCAGTACTTC.

This clone is a singleton in its sample. This chain links TRBV10-1 with TRBJ1-1; D remains ambiguous. CDR3 length: 13 amino acids. Germline V gives CDR1 WNHNN, CDR2 SYGVQD (reference sequence). The V and J ends lost 2 bases and 3 bases respectively, with 7 bases between them. The CDR3 nucleotides are TGCGCCAGCAGTGAGCGGAGGGACACTGAAGCTTTCTTT. Its protein is CASSERRDTEAFF.

The chain joins TRBV9 to TRBJ2-1, with a weak D call TRBD1 (5 bases). In germline, CDR1 is SGDLS, CDR2 YYNGEE. The CDR3 runs 12 residues. Trimming took off 0 bases at V and 15 bases at J, with 13 bases between the two ends. DNA of the CDR3: TGTGCCAGCAGCGTAGGACAGAACCCTCTGTTCTTC. Its translation is CASSVGQNPLFF.

V gene TRBV5-1 combines with J gene TRBJ2-2, with 8 bases fitting TRBD2. The trim removed 8 bases at V and 2 bases at J, leaving 8 bases unmatched. Germline V gene sequence: CDR1 SGHRS, CDR2 YFSETQ. The CDR3 is made up of 15 amino acids. The CDR3 here is CASRPAGGNTGELFF. The CDR3 coding sequence is TGCGCCAGTCGCCCGGCGGGAGGTAACACCGGGGAGCTGTTTTTT. Full variable domain (outside the CDR3, taken from reference TRBV5-1 and TRBJ2-2): KAGVTQTPRYLIKTRGQQVTLSCSPISGHRSVSWYQQTPGQGLQFLFEYFSETQRNKGNFPGRFSGRQFSNSRSEMNVSTLELGDSALYLCASRPAGGNTGELFFGEGSRLTVL.

The rearrangement links TRBV4-1 to TRBJ1-1; a weak D match, TRBD1 (5 bases). The CDR3 length is 16 residues. From germline, CDR1 is MGHRA and CDR2 YSYEKL. V was cut by 1 base and J by 3 bases, with 15 bases left in between. The CDR3 spells CASSQGGGERDTEAFF. CDR3 coding DNA: TGCGCCAGCAGCCAAGGCGGGGGGGAGAGGGACACTGAAGCTTTCTTT.

V and J are TRBV2 and TRBJ2-3, with 7 bases fitting TRBD2. This CDR3 region has 15 residues. The germline V gene has CDR1 SNHLY and CDR2 FYNNEI. The trim removed 4 bases at V and 2 bases at J, leaving 6 bases unmatched. The CDR3 DNA reads as TGTGCCAGCAGTGCCCCTAGCGGAAACACAGATACGCAGTATTTT. Its protein product is CASSAPSGNTDTQYF.

The chain couples TRBV10-3 to TRBJ2-7; 9 bases are shared with TRBD1. Trimming took 2 bases from V and 5 from J; bases not matched to a gene: 10. The CDR3 covers 16 residues. Germline lookup yields CDR1 ENHRY and CDR2 SYGVKD. Here the CDR3 DNA reads TGTGCCATCAGTGAGGTTCCGGGACAGGGCGTCCACGAGCAGTACTTC. This sequence encodes CAISEVPGQGVHEQYF.

The chain couples TRBV7-2 to TRBJ2-1; 7 bases align to TRBD2. Germline-derived CDR1 and CDR2 are SGHTA and FQGNSA. Germline trimming cut 3 bases from V and 3 bases from J; bases unmatched to any gene: 5. The CDR3 extends over 15 amino acids. Written as DNA, the CDR3 is TGTGCCAGCAGCTTGGGGGGGGAGGACTACAATGAGCAGTTCTTC. It yields the protein CASSLGGEDYNEQFF.

This clone occurred once. The chain couples TRBV6-5 to TRBJ2-1, with 8 bases fitting TRBD2. The V and J ends lost 2 bases and 3 bases, in that order; junction bases with no gene match: 3. Germline V gene lookup returns CDR1 MNHEY and CDR2 SVGAGI. The CDR3 consists of 15 residues. The CDR3 sequence is CASSYQGLVYNEQFF. The CDR3 nucleotides are TGTGCCAGCAGTTACCAGGGACTAGTCTACAATGAGCAGTTCTTC.

V usage is TRBV19 and J usage is TRBJ1-6, with D unresolved. The CDR3 length is 16 residues. V was trimmed by 1 base and J by 14 bases, leaving 21 bases between them. Germline CDR1 is LNHDA and CDR2 is SQIVND (reference sequence). CDR3 sequence: CASSIGGRRQPLALHF. In DNA form, the CDR3 reads TGTGCCAGTAGTATAGGAGGCAGGAGGCAGCCTTTGGCCCTCCACTTT.

The rearrangement joins TRBV7-2 to TRBJ1-3; 7 bases align to TRBD1. Trimming took 5 bases from V and 5 from J; bases not matched to a gene: 12. Germline lookup yields CDR1 SGHTA and CDR2 FQGNSA. The CDR3 spans 16 residues. The CDR3 region is CASSAQSPGQRNTIYF. For the CDR3, the DNA is TGTGCCAGCAGCGCCCAGAGCCCGGGACAGCGAAACACCATATATTTT.

As DNA, the CDR3 is TGTGCCAGCAGCTTAAGATCCCAGTCGGCCTACGAGCAGTACTTC. As protein: CASSLRSQSAYEQYF. This chain links TRBV7-8 with TRBJ2-7; the D is unclear. V was shortened by 2 bases and J by 2 bases, with 13 bases between the two germline ends. Germline V CDR1 and CDR2: SGHVS, FQNEAQ. This CDR3 has 15 amino acids.

This chain uses TRBV5-8 with TRBJ1-2; possible D gene TRBD1, 6 bases. V gave up 0 bases and J gave up 4 bases, with 10 bases separating them. The CDR3 sequence is 14 residues long. Germline lookup yields CDR1 SGHTS and CDR2 YDEGEE. The CDR3 sequence is CASSLGWGPYGYTF. The CDR3, as DNA: TGTGCCAGCAGCTTGGGGTGGGGGCCCTATGGCTACACCTTC.

The chain combines TRBV6-1 with TRBJ1-4, with TRBD1 matching 10 bases. This CDR3 spans 15 amino acids. The germline V gene encodes CDR1 MNHNS and CDR2 SASEGT. V was clipped by 4 bases and J by 8 bases; unmatched bases: 7. The CDR3 DNA reads as TGTGCCAGCAGTGTACGGACAGGGGGGGGCGAAAAACTGTTTTTT. Its translation: CASSVRTGGGEKLFF.

The V and J genes are TRBV6-6 and TRBJ2-7, with D possibly TRBD1 on 5 matching bases. Trimming pared 6 bases from V and 3 bases from J, leaving 15 bases between. The CDR3 length is 14 residues. CDR1 and CDR2 from the germline V gene are MNHNY and SVGAGI (reference sequence). CDR3 sequence: CASSPTAPHYEQYF. DNA of the CDR3: TGTGCCAGCAGCCCGACAGCACCACACTACGAGCAGTACTTC.

The J gene is TRBJ2-3, the V gene TRBV5-4, with 7 positions matching TRBD2. Germline V gene data show CDR1 as SGHNT and CDR2 as YYREEE (reference sequence). V shed 2 bases and J 4 bases; nucleotides not matched to a gene: 10. The CDR3 loop spans 16 amino acids. CDR3 nucleotide sequence: TGTGCCAGCAGCTTCCCCTCGGGGGGAGGCCCAGATACGCAGTATTTT. It codes for CASSFPSGGGPDTQYF. Filled out from reference TRBV5-4 and TRBJ2-3, the complete variable domain reads ETGVTQSPTHLIKTRGQQVTLRCSSQSGHNTVSWYQQALGQGPQFIFQYYREEENGRGNFPPRFSGLQFPNYSSELNVNALELDDSALYLCASSFPSGGGPDTQYFGPGTRLTVL.

The rearrangement links TRBV5-1 to TRBJ1-2; D not certain. Germline V gene data show CDR1 as SGHRS and CDR2 as YFSETQ. V was shortened by 5 bases and J by 3 bases, with 11 bases between the two germline ends. This CDR3 has 13 amino acids. Here the CDR3 reads CASSPDADYGYTF. In DNA, the CDR3 is TGCGCCAGCAGTCCGGACGCAGACTATGGCTACACCTTC.

The genes are TRBV7-8 and TRBJ2-1; TRBD1 agrees at 9 bases. Trimming took 3 bases from V and 1 from J; bases not matched to a gene: 4. CDR1 is SGHVS and CDR2 is FQNEAQ in the germline V gene. The CDR3 is 16 amino acids. DNA for the CDR3: TGTGCCAGCAGCTTGGTAGACAGGGGGTCCTACAATGAGCAGTTCTTC. Translated: CASSLVDRGSYNEQFF.

This chain links TRBV5-4 with TRBJ1-2; D may be TRBD1 (6 bases). The V end was cut by 2 bases, the J end by 2 bases, with 10 bases between. Germline CDR1 SGHNT, CDR2 YYREEE (reference sequence). CDR3 size: 14 residues. CDR3 nucleotides: TGTGCCAGCAGCTTTCAGGGGATGAACTATGGCTACACCTTC. This translates into CASSFQGMNYGYTF.

The gene calls are TRBV19 and TRBJ1-5; no reliable D call. In germline, CDR1 is LNHDA, CDR2 SQIVND (reference sequence). This CDR3 spans 13 amino acids. The V and J ends lost 3 bases and 6 bases respectively, with 9 bases between them. CDR3 in amino acids: CASSIGLSQPQHF. Written as DNA, the CDR3 is TGTGCCAGTAGTATTGGACTGTCTCAGCCCCAGCATTTT.

The rearrangement uses TRBV19 and TRBJ2-5; D possibly uses TRBD1 or TRBD2 (9 bases each). The V end was cut by 5 bases, the J end by 2 bases, with 21 bases between. This CDR3 spans 17 amino acids. From germline, CDR1 is LNHDA and CDR2 SQIVND (reference sequence). The CDR3 DNA is TGTGCCAGTAGTGGACCGCGGGAGGGACAGGGTCAAGAGACCCAGTACTTC. The encoded protein is CASSGPREGQGQETQYF.